This T cell receptor beta chain was sequenced during a study of response to subunit inactivated influenza vaccine. The CDR3 is 12 amino acids. V lost 6 bases and J 6 bases, leaving 14 bases between the germline ends. From germline, CDR1 is DFQATT and CDR2 SNEGSKA (reference sequence). TCRdb fed the RT-PCR reads into MiXCR, producing one record per CDR3 protein. The table includes about 540,000 distinct CDR3 sequences, around 25% detected once. The same data also went into a second study, on T cells expressing NK-cell markers. That study reports: UMIs accompanied the 5'RACE template switching by which TCR beta cDNA was made. HCMV serostatus: seven of eight sequenced donors positive, one negative. Anti-gamma-delta TCR antibody use in several experiments restricted sorting to alpha-beta TCR T cells.

The J gene is TRBJ1-2, the V gene TRBV20-1; weak D call: TRBD1 (5 bases). This receptor was identified in a man aged 50 to 59 who received an inactivated influenza vaccine. The sequences come from CD4+ T cells sorted from PBMCs, collected less than 13 days after vaccination. In DNA form, the CDR3 reads TGCAGTGCAGGGGACCGCGGGAATGGCTACACCTTC. As protein: CSAGDRGNGYTF.